The rows below give T cell receptor beta chains drawn from one sample of a study of shared clonotypes between healthy human individuals. Some clones are missing from TCRdb's copy, which holds only in-frame ones; the method was immunoSEQ multiplex PCR. The sample includes approximately 1.4 million clones, around 98% seen only once; the top ten take less than 0.55%. The sample taken for sequencing was naive CD4+ T cells sorted from blood. These receptors were collected from a man aged 25 to 40 in good health. Both conserved end residues are part of each CDR3. The D gene is left open where the match is weak. Where a row states a size, it is once, few, many or the class of an expanded clone; other rows omit it.

j_gene | v_gene | d_gene | abundance | CDR3aa | CDR3nt
TRBJ2-3 | TRBV7-9 | . | . | CASSLGRGTDTQYF | TGTGCCAGCAGCTTAGGAAGGGGCACAGATACGCAGTATTTT
TRBJ2-7 | TRBV7-9 | TRBD2 | . | CASSSSGRVNEQYF | TGTGCCAGCAGCTCAAGCGGGAGAGTCAACGAGCAGTACTTC
TRBJ2-7 | TRBV7-3 | . | . | CASSYRGLTDEQYF | TGTGCCAGCAGCTACCGCGGGCTTACGGACGAGCAGTACTTC
TRBJ2-3 | TRBV7-6 | TRBD2 | . | CASSLVSGRGADTQYF | TGTGCCAGCAGCTTAGTCAGCGGGAGAGGCGCAGATACGCAGTATTTT
TRBJ2-2 | TRBV7-8 | . | . | CASSPRRGITGELFF | TGTGCCAGCAGCCCCCGACGGGGAATCACCGGGGAGCTGTTTTTT
TRBJ1-5 | TRBV27 | . | . | CASSLNGPGQPQHF | TGTGCCAGCAGTTTAAACGGCCCCGGTCAGCCCCAGCATTTT
TRBJ2-4 | TRBV27 | . | . | CATGPHRESIQYF | TGTGCCACCGGCCCCCACAGGGAATCCATTCAGTACTTC
TRBJ2-7 | TRBV18 | TRBD1 | . | CASSPLGQVGSYEQYF | TGTGCCAGCTCACCCCTGGGACAGGTCGGTTCCTACGAGCAGTACTTC
TRBJ2-5 | TRBV21-1 | . | . | CASSKEQDRRETQYF | TGTGCCAGCAGCAAGGAGCAAGACCGGAGGGAGACCCAGTACTTC
TRBJ1-2 | TRBV6-4 | . | . | CASSENGNYGYTF | TGTGCCAGCAGTGAAAACGGAAACTATGGCTACACCTTC
TRBJ2-7 | TRBV2 | . | . | CASIKDSLYEQYF | TGTGCCAGCATAAAGGACAGTCTCTACGAGCAGTACTTC
TRBJ2-2 | TRBV5-1 | . | . | CASSPTTGELFF | TGCGCCAGCAGCCCAACCACCGGGGAGCTGTTTTTT
TRBJ2-5 | TRBV5-1 | . | . | CASSLASGRQETQYF | TGCGCCAGCAGCTTGGCCTCGGGCAGGCAAGAGACCCAGTACTTC
TRBJ2-5 | TRBV18 | . | . | CASSPLRGSETQYF | TGTGCCAGCTCACCATTGAGGGGTTCGGAGACCCAGTACTTC
TRBJ2-7 | TRBV5-4 | . | once | CASSLRRQSSYEQYF | TGTGCCAGCAGCTTGAGACGTCAAAGCTCCTACGAGCAGTACTTC
TRBJ2-1 | TRBV7-6 | TRBD2 | . | CASSLLPGLASHNEQFF | TGTGCCAGCAGCTTACTACCGGGACTAGCGTCCCACAATGAGCAGTTCTTC
TRBJ1-1 | TRBV27 | . | . | CASRLNAAVGGSTEAFF | TGTGCCAGCAGGCTAAACGCCGCCGTGGGGGGGAGCACTGAAGCTTTCTTT
TRBJ2-7 | TRBV5-1 | TRBD1 | . | CASSPGTGSYEQYF | TGCGCCAGCAGCCCCGGGACAGGCTCCTACGAGCAGTACTTC
TRBJ1-5 | TRBV19 | . | . | CASSMTTTVSGNQPQHF | TGTGCCAGTAGTATGACTACGACAGTTTCAGGCAATCAGCCCCAGCATTTT
TRBJ1-2 | TRBV10-3 | . | . | CAISEPQGNGYTF | TGTGCCATCAGTGAGCCACAGGGAAATGGCTACACCTTC
TRBJ2-3 | TRBV4-1 | TRBD2 | . | CASSQGLAGNGREQYF | TGCGCCAGCAGCCAGGGACTAGCGGGGAATGGTAGGGAGCAGTATTTT
TRBJ2-1 | TRBV28 | TRBD2 | . | CASGQPGGYNEQFF | TGTGCCAGCGGCCAACCGGGGGGGTACAATGAGCAGTTCTTC
TRBJ2-3 | TRBV5-1 | . | . | CASSLWGTSTDTQYF | TGCGCCAGCAGCTTGTGGGGGACTAGCACAGATACGCAGTATTTT
TRBJ2-5 | TRBV7-8 | TRBD2 | . | CASSLGLLAVPQETQYF | TGTGCCAGCAGCTTAGGCCTACTAGCGGTTCCCCAAGAGACCCAGTACTTC
TRBJ2-5 | TRBV18 | . | . | CASSPAGEKTQYF | TGTGCCAGCTCACCCGCAGGTGAGAAGACCCAGTACTTC
TRBJ2-2 | TRBV28 | TRBD2 | . | CASRRTSGSIPHTGELFF | TGTGCCAGCAGGCGGACTAGCGGGAGTATTCCGCACACCGGGGAGCTGTTTTTT
TRBJ2-3 | TRBV10-2 | TRBD2 | . | CASSERLAGGPTQYF | TGCGCCAGCAGTGAGAGGCTAGCGGGAGGGCCTACGCAGTATTTT
TRBJ1-4 | TRBV7-8 | . | . | CASRQGWEEKLFF | TGTGCCAGCAGGCAGGGATGGGAGGAAAAACTGTTTTTT
TRBJ1-3 | TRBV9 | . | . | CASSVVGGSGNTIYF | TGTGCCAGCAGCGTAGTTGGTGGCTCTGGAAACACCATATATTTT
TRBJ1-4 | TRBV5-6 | . | . | CASSLGQGPNEKLFF | TGTGCCAGCAGCTTGGGGCAGGGACCTAATGAAAAACTGTTTTTT
TRBJ2-7 | TRBV6-6 | . | once | CASSSLAGIPAAQYF | TGTGCCAGCAGTTCTTTGGCAGGGATTCCAGCCGCGCAGTACTTC
TRBJ1-1 | TRBV15 | . | . | CATSRENWGNTEAFF | TGTGCCACCAGCAGAGAAAATTGGGGTAACACTGAAGCTTTCTTT
TRBJ1-2 | TRBV5-6 | TRBD1 | . | CASSPKQGAPGYTF | TGTGCCAGCAGCCCAAAACAGGGGGCGCCTGGCTACACCTTC
TRBJ2-7 | TRBV6-5 | . | . | CASSYFGGSYEQYF | TGTGCCAGCAGTTACTTTGGGGGGAGCTACGAGCAGTACTTC
TRBJ1-4 | TRBV7-9 | . | . | CASSSGIYEKLFF | TGTGCCAGCAGCTCAGGGATTTATGAAAAACTGTTTTTT
TRBJ2-7 | TRBV4-2 | . | . | CASSTPGAGSSYEQYF | TGTGCCAGCAGCACCCCGGGGGCGGGAAGCTCCTACGAGCAGTACTTC
TRBJ1-2 | TRBV5-1 | TRBD1 | . | CASSSAGTVNYGYTF | TGCGCCAGCAGCTCCGCCGGGACAGTAAACTATGGCTACACCTTC
TRBJ1-4 | TRBV11-2 | . | once | CASSLIIGEKLFF | TGTGCCAGCAGCTTAATAATTGGCGAAAAACTGTTTTTT
TRBJ2-1 | TRBV9 | TRBD1 | once | CASSVAGQGFDEQFF | TGTGCCAGCAGCGTAGCGGGACAGGGATTTGATGAGCAGTTCTTC
TRBJ1-2 | TRBV28 | . | . | CALDGGGGYTF | TGTGCCCTTGATGGGGGTGGCGGCTACACCTTC
TRBJ2-2 | TRBV27 | TRBD2 | . | CASSPTAGTRTGELFF | TGTGCCAGCAGTCCCACCGCCGGGACTAGGACCGGGGAGCTGTTTTTT
TRBJ1-1 | TRBV14 | TRBD1 | . | CASNRQGFHTEAFF | TGTGCCAGCAACCGACAGGGATTCCACACTGAAGCTTTCTTT
TRBJ1-2 | TRBV18 | . | . | CASSPPSSENGYTF | TGTGCCAGCTCACCACCTTCTTCGGAGAATGGCTACACCTTC
TRBJ2-7 | TRBV7-2 | TRBD1 | . | CASSSRDRASYEQYF | TGTGCCAGCAGCTCAAGGGACAGGGCGTCCTACGAGCAGTACTTC
TRBJ1-2 | TRBV27 | . | . | CASSFKAQGFPYGYTF | TGTGCCAGCAGTTTCAAAGCACAGGGTTTTCCCTATGGCTACACCTTC
TRBJ2-2 | TRBV2 | . | . | CASKTRQEYTGELFF | TGTGCCAGCAAGACAAGACAGGAATACACCGGGGAGCTGTTTTTT
TRBJ2-3 | TRBV5-1 | . | . | CASSPDPVGTDTQYF | TGCGCCAGCAGTCCGGACCCGGTGGGCACAGATACGCAGTATTTT
TRBJ1-1 | TRBV19 | . | . | CASTLQGRVNTEAFF | TGTGCCAGTACCCTCCAGGGGCGCGTGAACACTGAAGCTTTCTTT
TRBJ2-1 | TRBV19 | . | . | CASSTLYNEQFF | TGTGCCAGTAGTACTCTGTACAATGAGCAGTTCTTC